The source of this T cell receptor beta chain is a study of cytomegalovirus exposure and HLA in healthy donors. Study-wide results and limits: When a later analysis compared HLA-associated TCR beta chains with equally common others, the HLA-associated chains turned out to be more clonally expanded and to have lower generation probabilities. Most of the TCR beta V segments (in an earlier analysis) were productive either about 87% or about 30% of the time. In most subjects, TCR beta sequences reportedly gave accurate predictions of HLA-A and HLA-B alleles.

The CDR3 has 16 residues. Germline V gene sequence: CDR1 MNHNY, CDR2 SVGAGI (reference sequence). V was pared by 5 bases and J by 0 bases, with 14 bases between. PCR involved 60 Vbeta and 13 Jbeta primers. TCRdb's table, derived via immunoSEQ multiplex PCR, lists solely in-frame clones and lacks some. The profile covers some 140,000 clones, with over 60% appearing a single time and around 4.1% taken by the ten largest. Concerning this clone itself: Its antigen is as yet unknown.

Donors likely had unrecorded immune exposures despite being nominally healthy when sampled. The source is a middle-aged woman in good health and CMV-seronegative. Sequencing was carried out using PBMCs. The V call is TRBV6-6, the J call TRBJ1-5; TRBD1 is a possible D gene (6 bases). The CDR3 reads CASSPRDRYSNQPQHF. The CDR3 DNA follows: TGTGCCAGCAGTCCCCGCGACAGGTATAGCAATCAGCCCCAGCATTTT.